These T cell receptor beta chains were read from a single sample in a study of blood T cell repertoires in COVID-19. The assay was immunoSEQ multiplex PCR, and TCRdb's table has in-frame clones only and misses some. The data show 97,000 or so clones, just under 85% seen once. Specimen: peripheral blood. The receptors originated from a middle-aged man with active or convalescent COVID-19. The conserved cysteine and the conserved F or W are not part of the CDR3 here. A D gene is named only where the DNA matches it firmly.

d_call	v_call	j_call	cdr3_aa
-	TRBV6-6	TRBJ2-1	ASSSRGDYNEQF
-	TRBV21-1	TRBJ1-5	ASSSSRQARGSQH
TRBD2	TRBV5-6	TRBJ2-3	ASSLGNSGGADTQY
TRBD1	TRBV3-1/TRBV3-2	TRBJ1-6	ASSQQSGRGQGLSPLH
-	TRBV7-2	TRBJ1-5	ASSLGLGGNQPQH
-	TRBV5-4	TRBJ1-1	ASSMNTEAF
TRBD1	TRBV30	TRBJ1-2	AWSAGQGRYGYT
TRBD1	TRBV19	TRBJ2-1	ASSIRGQGAILSYNEQF
-	TRBV27	TRBJ1-2	ASSRTGGSGYT
-	TRBV5-1	TRBJ2-3	ASSLTAGLERGSTDTQY
-	TRBV7-9	TRBJ1-2	ASSLAAGPLLSYT
-	TRBV25-1	TRBJ1-1	ASSVMNTEAF
-	TRBV11-2	TRBJ1-2	ASSLAQTVFLYGYT
-	TRBV6-5	TRBJ1-6	ASIPAQGSNSPLH
TRBD2	TRBV7-2	TRBJ2-7	ASSDGLAGASIHEQY
TRBD2	TRBV3-1/TRBV3-2	TRBJ2-1	ASSRSGGAYNEQF
-	TRBV4-2	TRBJ1-5	ASSQGRGNQPQH
TRBD2	TRBV4-2	TRBJ2-5	ASSQGEAGGPQRAQY
-	TRBV5-1	TRBJ2-5	ASSLAPGQQETQY
-	TRBV7-6	TRBJ1-2	ASGPSSGGSYGYT
-	TRBV7-9	TRBJ1-1	ASSLQENTEAF
TRBD2	TRBV28	TRBJ2-1	ASSPPGGAKGLYNEQF
TRBD1	TRBV7-6	TRBJ2-1	ASSLERGRTSYNEQF
TRBD1	TRBV3-1/TRBV3-2	TRBJ2-7	ASSPRGDRENEQY
TRBD1	TRBV19	TRBJ2-3	ASRDRGLDTQY
TRBD1	TRBV15	TRBJ1-3	ATSTRDREGNTIY
-	TRBV12-3/TRBV12-4	TRBJ2-2	ASSFFGELF
-	TRBV29-1	TRBJ2-5	SVVVLAGSELQTQY
TRBD1	TRBV7-9	TRBJ2-7	ASSLWEKTGLDEQY
TRBD1	TRBV19	TRBJ2-7	ASNPGQVGDEQY
-	TRBV13	TRBJ1-5	ASSSQNQPQH
TRBD1	TRBV9	TRBJ2-5	ASSVGTGGTGGQETQY
-	TRBV2	TRBJ2-2	ASSEALPGGTGELF
-	TRBV11-3	TRBJ1-3	ASSTGTFSGNTIY
-	TRBV7-2	TRBJ2-7	ASSLSGSGISREQY
-	TRBV6-6	TRBJ1-6	ASSYSLGESSPLH
TRBD2	TRBV18	TRBJ2-1	ASSPQGLAGYEQF
-	TRBV5-1	TRBJ2-4	ASSLIQGTLAKNIQY
-	TRBV29-1	TRBJ1-1	SVEVFARNTEAF
-	TRBV29-1	TRBJ1-4	SVTLREGTNEKLF
-	TRBV29-1	TRBJ1-1	SVVPPRVSTEAF
-	TRBV5-4	TRBJ2-2	ASSIDPPGELF
-	TRBV5-1	TRBJ1-6	ASRESSYNSPLH